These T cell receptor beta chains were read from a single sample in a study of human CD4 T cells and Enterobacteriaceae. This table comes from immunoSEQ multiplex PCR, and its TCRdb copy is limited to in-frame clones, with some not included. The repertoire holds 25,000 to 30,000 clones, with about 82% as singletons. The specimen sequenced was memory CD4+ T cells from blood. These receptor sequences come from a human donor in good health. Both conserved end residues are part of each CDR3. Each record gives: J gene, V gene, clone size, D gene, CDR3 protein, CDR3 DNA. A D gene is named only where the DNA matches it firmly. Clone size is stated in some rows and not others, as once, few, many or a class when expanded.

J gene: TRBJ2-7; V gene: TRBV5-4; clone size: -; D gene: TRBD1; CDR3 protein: CASSQDRVFSEQYF; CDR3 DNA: TGTGCCAGCAGCCAGGACAGGGTTTTCTCCGAGCAGTACTTC
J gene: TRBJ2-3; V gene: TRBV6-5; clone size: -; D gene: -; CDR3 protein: CASSSESTQYF; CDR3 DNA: TGTGCCAGCAGTTCAGAGAGTACGCAGTATTTT
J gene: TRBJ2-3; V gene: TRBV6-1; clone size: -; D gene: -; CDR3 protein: CASSLGGQTDTQYF; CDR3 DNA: TGTGCCAGCAGTTTGGGGGGGCAGACAGATACGCAGTATTTT
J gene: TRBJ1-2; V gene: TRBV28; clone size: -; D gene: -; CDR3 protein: CASKSNAGYGYTF; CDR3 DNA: TGTGCCAGCAAGTCCAATGCGGGCTATGGCTACACCTTC
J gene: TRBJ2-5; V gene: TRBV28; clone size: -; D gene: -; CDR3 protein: CASSLSSNMPGTQYF; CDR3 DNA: TGTGCCAGCAGTTTAAGTTCGAACATGCCAGGGACCCAGTACTTC
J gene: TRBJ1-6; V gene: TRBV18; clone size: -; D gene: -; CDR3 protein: CASSEMQSSYNSPLHF; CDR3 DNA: TGTGCCAGCTCAGAGATGCAAAGCTCCTATAATTCACCCCTCCACTTT
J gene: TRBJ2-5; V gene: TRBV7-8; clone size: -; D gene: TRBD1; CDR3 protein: CASSLGQGETQYF; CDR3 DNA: TGTGCCAGCAGCCTTGGACAGGGAGAGACCCAGTACTTC
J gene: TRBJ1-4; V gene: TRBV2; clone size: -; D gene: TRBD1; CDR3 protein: CASRARTGLNFEKLFF; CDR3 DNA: TGTGCCAGCAGAGCACGGACAGGGCTGAATTTTGAAAAACTGTTTTTT
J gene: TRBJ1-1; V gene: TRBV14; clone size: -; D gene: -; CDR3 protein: CASKAISTMNTEAFF; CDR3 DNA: TGTGCCAGCAAGGCCATATCGACTATGAACACTGAAGCTTTCTTT
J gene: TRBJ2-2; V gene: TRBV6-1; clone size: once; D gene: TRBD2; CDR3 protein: CASRRGLVDGELFF; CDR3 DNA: TGTGCCAGCAGGAGGGGACTAGTCGACGGGGAGCTGTTTTTT
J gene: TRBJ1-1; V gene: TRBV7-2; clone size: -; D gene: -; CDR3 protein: CASSLRERTEAFF; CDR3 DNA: TGTGCCAGCAGCTTAAGGGAGAGGACTGAAGCTTTCTTT
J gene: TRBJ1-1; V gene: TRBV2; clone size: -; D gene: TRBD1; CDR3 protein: CASSAGQVMNTEAFF; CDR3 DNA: TGTGCCAGCAGTGCTGGACAGGTTATGAACACTGAAGCTTTCTTT
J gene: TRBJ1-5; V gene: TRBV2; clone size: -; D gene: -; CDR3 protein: CASSVNSGSNQPQHF; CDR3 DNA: TGTGCCAGCAGTGTAAACTCAGGAAGCAATCAGCCCCAGCATTTT
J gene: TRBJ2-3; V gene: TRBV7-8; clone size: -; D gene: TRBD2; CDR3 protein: CASSFGLLAGGSRTDTQYF; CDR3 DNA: TGTGCCAGCAGCTTTGGTTTACTAGCGGGAGGTTCGCGCACAGATACGCAGTATTTT
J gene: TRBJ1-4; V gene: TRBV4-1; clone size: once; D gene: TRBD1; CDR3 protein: CASSQEGQGARANEKLFF; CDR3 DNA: TGCGCCAGCAGCCAAGAGGGACAGGGGGCTCGTGCTAATGAAAAACTGTTTTTT
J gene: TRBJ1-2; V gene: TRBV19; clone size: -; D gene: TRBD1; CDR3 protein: CASTPTGPRRGYTF; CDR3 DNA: TGTGCCAGTACCCCGACAGGGCCCCGTCGGGGCTACACCTTC
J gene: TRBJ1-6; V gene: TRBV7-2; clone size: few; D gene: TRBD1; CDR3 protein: CASSSGTENSPLHF; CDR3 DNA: TGTGCCAGCAGCTCTGGGACAGAGAATTCACCCCTCCACTTT
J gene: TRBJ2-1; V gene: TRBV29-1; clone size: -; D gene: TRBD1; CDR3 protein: CSVRVGTGSLNEQFF; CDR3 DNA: TGCAGCGTTAGGGTGGGGACAGGGTCTCTCAATGAGCAGTTCTTC
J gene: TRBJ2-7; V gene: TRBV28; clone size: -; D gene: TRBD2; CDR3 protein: CASSIGTSGSYEQYF; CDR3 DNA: TGTGCCAGCAGCATCGGGACTAGCGGCTCCTACGAGCAGTACTTC
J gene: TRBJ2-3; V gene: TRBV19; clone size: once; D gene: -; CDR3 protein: CASSIRYIGDTQYF; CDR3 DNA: TGTGCCAGTAGTATCCGGTACATCGGGGATACGCAGTATTTT